These T cell receptor beta chains were read from a single sample in a study of beta chain features in type 1 diabetes. Profiling relied on immunoSEQ multiplex PCR, and the TCRdb table lists in-frame clones only, not all of them. The data contain approximately 57,000 clones, 40% to 65% of them singletons. The source material was Tregs from blood. The receptors were gathered from a woman in her forties with type 1 diabetes. Both conserved end residues are part of each CDR3. Fields, in order: V gene, J gene, clone size, D gene, CDR3 protein, CDR3 DNA. A D gene is named only where the DNA matches it firmly. Clone size is stated in some rows and not others, as once, few, many or a class when expanded.

>TRBV2|TRBJ2-7|.|.
CASSGETWSEQYF
TGTGCCAGCAGTGGCGAAACCTGGAGCGAGCAGTACTTC
>TRBV7-2|TRBJ2-5|few|TRBD1
CASSTPRTGVETQYF
TGTGCCAGCAGCACCCCCAGGACAGGGGTAGAGACCCAGTACTTC
>TRBV5-6|TRBJ1-1|few|TRBD1
CASSPDGTAADTEAFF
TGTGCCAGCAGCCCGGATGGGACAGCCGCCGACACTGAAGCTTTCTTT
>TRBV28|TRBJ1-1|.|.
CAANTVNTEAFF
TGTGCCGCCAATACAGTGAACACTGAAGCTTTCTTT
>TRBV7-3|TRBJ2-2|.|.
CASSPEGAGELFF
TGTGCCAGCAGCCCCGAGGGAGCCGGGGAGCTGTTTTTT
>TRBV6-5|TRBJ2-5|.|TRBD2
CASSHSGNQETQYF
TGTGCCAGCAGCCATAGCGGGAATCAGGAGACCCAGTACTTC
>TRBV10-3|TRBJ2-2|.|TRBD1
CAISGHGQGTGELFF
TGTGCCATCAGTGGCCACGGACAGGGAACCGGGGAGCTGTTTTTT
>TRBV4-3|TRBJ2-1|.|.
CASSLREGSNEQFF
TGCGCCAGCAGCTTGCGTGAGGGCTCCAATGAGCAGTTCTTC
>TRBV7-9|TRBJ1-2|few|TRBD1
CASSQDGYRGAYGYTF
TGCGCCAGCAGCCAAGACGGCTACAGGGGGGCCTATGGCTACACCTTC
>TRBV6-5|TRBJ2-7|.|.
CASSSTEAGYEQYF
TGTGCCAGCAGTTCGACAGAGGCGGGATACGAGCAGTACTTC
>TRBV28|TRBJ1-6|.|.
CASSRQNSPLHF
TGTGCCAGCAGTCGACAGAATTCACCCCTCCACTTT
>TRBV6-1|TRBJ2-1|once|TRBD2
CASRGGLPNEQFF
TGTGCCAGCAGGGGAGGGCTCCCCAATGAGCAGTTCTTC
>TRBV5-1|TRBJ2-7|few|TRBD1
CASSSQTGVEQYF
TGCGCCAGCAGCTCCCAGACAGGGGTCGAGCAGTACTTC
>TRBV11-3|TRBJ2-1|.|.
CASARDNEQFF
TGTGCCAGCGCCAGGGACAATGAGCAGTTCTTC
>TRBV4-1|TRBJ1-5|.|.
CASSTGFGQPQHF
TGCGCCAGCAGCACAGGGTTTGGACAGCCCCAGCATTTT
>TRBV7-9|TRBJ1-2|.|.
CASSSFYGYTF
TGTGCCAGCAGCTCATTTTATGGCTACACCTTC
>TRBV7-9|TRBJ1-4|.|.
CASSLTGTANEKLFF
TGTGCCAGCAGCTTAACAGGGACGGCTAATGAAAAACTGTTTTTT
>TRBV5-4|TRBJ1-3|.|TRBD1
CASSTGQGGNTIYF
TGTGCCAGCAGCACCGGACAGGGTGGGAACACCATATATTTT
>TRBV29-1|TRBJ2-1|.|.
CSAMRGRGGEQFF
TGCAGCGCCATGAGGGGCAGGGGTGGAGAGCAGTTCTTC
>TRBV6-5|TRBJ2-1|.|TRBD2
CASRPTSEAGYEQFF
TGTGCCAGCAGGCCGACTAGCGAGGCGGGCTATGAGCAGTTCTTC
>TRBV7-9|TRBJ2-3|.|.
CASSFRYGGDTQYF
TGTGCCAGCAGCTTTCGATACGGAGGGGATACGCAGTATTTT
>TRBV29-1|TRBJ2-7|.|TRBD1
CSAVDRGGYEQYF
TGCAGCGCCGTAGACAGGGGTGGCTACGAGCAGTACTTC
>TRBV7-9|TRBJ2-1|few|TRBD2
CASSLGRLAGIDEQFF
TGTGCCAGCAGCTTAGGGAGACTAGCGGGGATCGATGAGCAGTTCTTC